These T cell receptor beta chains were read from a single sample in a study of post-analysis software for immune sequencing data. TCRdb analysed the PCR reads with MiXCR anew, one entry per CDR3 protein. The sample contains 650,000 to 850,000 distinct CDR3 sequences, roughly 50% of which appear only once. The sequenced sample was blood. The receptors were sampled from a girl aged 5 to 17 with multiple sclerosis. The CDR3 runs from the conserved cysteine through the conserved F or W. D genes are given only for firm matches. Some rows mark clone size as missing; the rest say once, few, many or name a class of expanded clone.

clone_size j_call d_call v_call cdr3_aa cdr3_nt
- TRBJ2-2 - TRBV10-3 CAISGSPDTGELFF TGTGCCATCAGTGGTAGCCCTGACACCGGGGAGCTGTTTTTT
few TRBJ2-3 - TRBV9 CASSVGEFGTDTQYF TGTGCCAGCAGCGTAGGTGAATTTGGCACAGATACGCAGTATTTT
- TRBJ2-3 - TRBV20-1 CSASRTVYTQYF TGCAGTGCTTCCAGGACAGTGTATACGCAGTATTTT
- TRBJ1-4 TRBD1 TRBV29-1 CSVDAGQGEKLFF TGCAGCGTTGACGCGGGACAGGGAGAAAAACTGTTTTTT
- TRBJ2-4 - TRBV20-1 CSALALGGQYF TGCAGTGCCTTGGCCTTAGGAGGGCAGTACTTC
- TRBJ2-3 TRBD1 TRBV25-1 CASSNGTGGDAPDTQYF TGTGCCAGCAGTAACGGGACAGGGGGCGACGCGCCAGATACGCAGTATTTT
- TRBJ2-7 - TRBV4-2 CASSQVVQGNYEQYF TGTGCCAGCAGCCAAGTAGTTCAGGGGAACTACGAGCAGTACTTC
few TRBJ2-3 TRBD1 TRBV15 CATSRWTGGTDTQYF TGTGCCACCAGCAGGTGGACAGGGGGAACAGATACGCAGTATTTT
few TRBJ1-1 - TRBV5-1 CASSSHSTDSNTEAFF TGCGCCAGCAGCTCACATTCGACGGACAGTAACACTGAAGCTTTCTTT
- TRBJ2-1 TRBD1 TRBV5-6 CASSLASTGTGTEQFF TGTGCCAGCAGTTTGGCCTCGACCGGGACAGGGACTGAGCAGTTCTTC
- TRBJ2-7 TRBD2 TRBV20-1 CSAAGGSSSYEQYF TGCAGTGCGGCGGGGGGCTCGAGCTCCTACGAGCAGTACTTC
few TRBJ2-7 - TRBV6-5 CASSYSFQGTYEQYF TGTGCCAGCAGTTACTCGTTCCAGGGGACCTACGAGCAGTACTTC
- TRBJ2-7 TRBD1 TRBV7-9 CASTRRKGTGRTEQYF TGTGCCAGCACGAGGAGAAAGGGGACAGGACGTACAGAGCAGTACTTC
few TRBJ1-5 - TRBV9 CASSVGGGAGQPQHF TGTGCCAGCAGCGTAGGTGGGGGGGCAGGTCAGCCCCAGCATTTT
- TRBJ2-1 - TRBV12-3/TRBV12-4 CASSRDRTSYNEQFF TGTGCCAGCAGTCGCGACAGGACCTCCTACAATGAGCAGTTCTTC
few TRBJ2-7 TRBD1 TRBV6-5 CASTRRQGSYEQYF TGTGCCAGCACCCGAAGACAGGGCTCCTACGAGCAGTACTTC
few TRBJ2-7 TRBD1 TRBV6-5 CASSYAGTAYEQYF TGTGCCAGCAGTTACGCCGGGACAGCCTACGAGCAGTACTTC
- TRBJ2-7 - TRBV5-1 CASRGQSFGEQYF TGCGCCAGCAGAGGACAGAGCTTCGGCGAGCAGTACTTC
- TRBJ2-2 - TRBV10-2 CASSESNALGELFF TGCGCCAGCAGTGAGTCGAACGCGCTGGGGGAGCTGTTTTTT
once TRBJ2-1 - TRBV12-3/TRBV12-4 CASSIKGTEQCF TGTGCCAGCAGCATAAAGGGTACTGAGCAGTGCTTC
- TRBJ2-5 TRBD2 TRBV9 CASSERGRYQETQYF TGTGCCAGCAGCGAGCGGGGGCGGTACCAAGAGACCCAGTACTTC
- TRBJ2-1 - TRBV12-3/TRBV12-4 CASSFSLVHNEQFF TGTGCCAGCAGTTTTTCACTAGTCCACAATGAGCAGTTCTTC
- TRBJ1-2 TRBD1 TRBV9 CASSVAGGPNYGYTF TGTGCCAGCAGCGTAGCAGGGGGCCCTAACTATGGCTACACCTTC
- TRBJ2-7 TRBD2 TRBV5-1 CASGRDSSGIYEQYF TGCGCCAGCGGCCGAGATTCTAGCGGGATCTACGAGCAGTACTTC
few TRBJ2-1 - TRBV20-1 CSAREAGRSYNEQFF TGCAGTGCTAGAGAGGCGGGGCGCTCCTACAATGAGCAGTTCTTC
- TRBJ2-7 TRBD1 TRBV5-5 CASSVPGQLRYEQYF TGTGCCAGCAGCGTACCGGGACAGTTGCGCTACGAGCAGTACTTC
few TRBJ2-7 TRBD2 TRBV24-1 CATSDIHRRSGVISYEQYF TGTGCCACCAGTGATATTCACCGCCGGAGCGGGGTCATCTCCTACGAGCAGTACTTC
- TRBJ2-7 TRBD2 TRBV29-1 CSVGEGSWDREQYF TGCAGCGTCGGGGAGGGTTCGTGGGATCGCGAGCAGTACTTC
- TRBJ2-7 TRBD1 TRBV5-5 CASRLGTGRQSYEQYF TGTGCCAGCCGCCTTGGGACAGGTCGACAGTCCTACGAGCAGTACTTC
few TRBJ2-1 TRBD2 TRBV2 CASRGGTNHVYNEQFF TGTGCCAGCAGGGGGGGGACTAACCATGTATACAATGAGCAGTTCTTC
few TRBJ1-2 - TRBV12-3/TRBV12-4 CASSLQRGYTF TGTGCCAGCAGCCTGCAAAGGGGCTACACCTTC
- TRBJ2-7 - TRBV10-3 CATTKMTRTPEQYF TGTGCCACCACCAAGATGACTAGGACGCCCGAGCAGTACTTC
- TRBJ2-1 TRBD2 TRBV5-1 CASSSGLAGAYSYNEQFF TGCGCCAGCAGCTCCGGACTAGCGGGAGCCTACTCCTACAATGAGCAGTTCTTT
- TRBJ1-6 - TRBV27 CASSAYSRGVDSPLHF TGTGCCAGCAGTGCCTACTCCCGGGGAGTGGATTCACCCCTCCACTTT
- TRBJ2-3 - TRBV6-1 CASSDGGGDTQYF TGTGCCAGCAGTGACGGGGGCGGCGATACGCAGTATTTT
- TRBJ2-1 - TRBV12-3/TRBV12-4 CASSSRERLEQFF TGTGCCAGCAGTTCACGAGAGAGACTAGAGCAGTTCTTC
few TRBJ1-2 TRBD1 TRBV12-3/TRBV12-4 CASSLTWDRTNYGYTF TGTGCCAGCAGTTTAACCTGGGACAGGACAAACTATGGCTACACCTTC
- TRBJ2-1 - TRBV5-1 CASSLRTVYNEQLF TGCGCCAGCAGCTTACGGACCGTCTACAATGAGCAGCTCTTC
- TRBJ1-2 - TRBV10-3 CAISDGALGYTF TGTGCCATCAGTGATGGGGCGCTTGGCTACACCTTC